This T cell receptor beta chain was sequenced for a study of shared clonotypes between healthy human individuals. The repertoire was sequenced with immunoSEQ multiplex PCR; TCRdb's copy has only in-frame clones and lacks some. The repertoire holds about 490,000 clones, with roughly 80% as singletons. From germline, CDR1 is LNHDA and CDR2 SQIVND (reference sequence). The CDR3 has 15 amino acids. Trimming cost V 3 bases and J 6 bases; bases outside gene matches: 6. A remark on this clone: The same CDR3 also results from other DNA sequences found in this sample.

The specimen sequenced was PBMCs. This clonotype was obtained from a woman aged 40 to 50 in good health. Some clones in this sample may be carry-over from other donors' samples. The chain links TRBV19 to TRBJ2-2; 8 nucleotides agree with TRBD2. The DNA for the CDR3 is TGTGCCAGTAGTATTTCGGGGGGGGCGCCCGGGGAGCTGTTTTTT. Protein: CASSISGGAPGELFF.